Reported below is one T cell receptor beta chain. The antigen it binds to is not known. Base quality data are lacking; no much larger clone is found one base away. This record belongs to a study of persistence of HIV-infected CD4 T cells (TCRdb year 2020). In terms of the full investigation: CMV- and HIV-1 Gag-responding CD4+ T cells were isolated from ART-treated individuals so that antigen-driven clonal expansion of HIV-1-infected cells could be examined. Peripheral blood samples of up to about 200 mL were collected at multiple time points, except for two participants, who underwent leukapheresis at a single time point. Participants had been on suppressive ART for a median of around eight years. In the cross-participant TCR cluster analysis, eight or nine participants were included for CMV and about 7 participants were included for Gag. Proviral sequencing was used to assess clonality among infected cells, whereas TCRbeta sequencing gauged the clonality of all cells within each sorted population.

The germline V gene encodes CDR1 SGHRS and CDR2 YFSETQ. V is reduced by 4 bases and J by 6 bases, leaving a spacing of 11 bases between them. Measured from the cysteine to the phenylalanine, the CDR3 is 12 residues long. Only CDR3 DNA remains: 36 bases, in frame from the first base. Sample treatment or condition, as interpreted from the label and publication: suppressive antiretroviral therapy. A pool of overlapping HIV-1 Gag 15-mer peptides, at around 1 ug per peptide per mL, was used to stimulate the cells. Nonresponding CD40L-negative CD69-negative CD45RO-high memory CD4+ T cells were sorted as memory populations depleted of antigen-responding cells. HIV-1-infected adults in whom suppressive ART had been started during chronic infection were enrolled as participants. For at least 4 years, participants had undetectable plasma HIV-1 RNA, below 50 copies/mL. To be included, participants needed a CD4+ T cell count above 400 cells/uL and a positive CMV serology. Before stimulation, PBMCs were isolated using density centrifugation and depleted of CD8+ T cells. CD8-depleted PBMCs were stimulated for around 20 hours with anti-CD28/CD49d costimulation, CD40-blocking antibody and enfuvirtide to prevent new infections. Cell sorting was performed on a Beckman Coulter MoFlo Legacy or XDP sorter, and dead cells were excluded with propidium iodide. Genomic DNA was extracted using the QIAamp DNA Mini Kit for samples with more than one million cells and using the Quick-DNA Microprep Kit for all other samples.

The immunoSEQ hsTCRB assay version 4, run in survey mode, was used to sequence TCRbeta repertoires from genomic DNA. Genomic DNA was diluted to roughly 9.2 ng/uL, using up to roughly 1 ug per sample for TCRbeta sequencing. In the authors' own workflow: TCRbeta data analysis was done in ImmunoSeq Analyzer 3.0, and diversity was calculated on productive nucleotide rearrangements. Using the Immunarch R package, the improved Chao index served to estimate lower-bound TCR diversity and the Gini coefficient served to estimate clonality. Nucleotide rearrangements that differed but encoded the same CDR3beta amino acid sequence were counted as separate clonotypes. Differential abundance analysis found TCRbeta sequences that were significantly enriched in antigen-responding cells compared with anti-CD3/anti-CD28-activated cells. Using predicted peptide-MHC specificity as the basis, GLIPH2 grouped TCRs into clusters, both for each participant individually and for the merged data sets that combined participants. Imported from immuneACCESS, the table was reduced by TCRdb to in-frame sequences with V and J called. These copies leave out some clones; in studies compared against another copy, an unresolved V gene accounts for under half, and the cause of the remainder is not known. V and J calls and clone size are given by that table; D and trimming were obtained from the DNA. Within this sample are about 36,000 clones, with under 90% of them counted one time only. Of the sample, 5.4% is held by the ten largest clones.

Overall study results and their limits: Significantly lower TCRbeta richness was observed in CMV- and Gag-responding cells than in anti-CD3/anti-CD28-responding cells, and higher oligoclonality was observed in CMV-responding cells than in CD3/CD28-stimulated and Gag-responding cells. Within the same sorted populations, TCR oligoclonality correlated with proviral oligoclonality. Bulk TCR analyses could not be restricted to the rare CMV-responding cells that actually carried HIV-1 proviruses. Antigen-responding cells were enriched for expanded CDR3beta sequences that were degenerate, which suggests that CD4+ responses to CMV and Gag underwent convergent selection. The study involved few individuals and tested only a limited range of antigens.

The sequence was obtained from an adult with HIV. The donor label of this sample is uncertain. Sequencing used cultured CD4+ T cells from PBMCs, obtained from a patient who received antiretroviral therapy. The cell subset or site label of this sample denotes: CD40L-CD69- CD45RO-high memory CD4 T cells not responding to Gag peptides. Recombination linked TRBV5-1 to TRBJ2-7, with the D gene uncertain. The CDR3: CASSPSGFEQYF. The DNA is TGCGCCAGCAGCCCATCCGGCTTCGAGCAGTACTTC.